This T cell receptor beta chain came from a study of blood T cell repertoires in COVID-19. About the study: Spain, Italy and the United States supplied samples that represented acute and convalescent COVID-19.

This clone was counted a single time. The same CDR3 is also encoded by other DNA sequences in this sample. TCRdb's copy holds only in-frame clones and misses some; the assay was immunoSEQ multiplex PCR. Of 140,000 or so clones in the sample, around 90% were seen once. This CDR3 has 14 amino acids. V shed 4 bases, J shed 6 bases, and the junction held 3 bases outside the gene matches. CDR1 is SGHRS, CDR2 YFSETQ, per germline. This receptor was identified in a woman aged 80 or over with acute or convalescent COVID-19. This chain joins TRBV5-1 and TRBJ2-2; 10 nucleotides line up with TRBD1. The sequenced material came from peripheral blood. The chain's CDR3 is CASSLGTGAGELFF. Here the CDR3 DNA reads TGCGCCAGCAGCCTCGGGACAGGGGCCGGGGAGCTGTTTTTT.